This T cell receptor beta chain was sequenced for a study of response to subunit inactivated influenza vaccine. General study points: The authors proposed limited new T cell recruitment per seasonal influenza vaccination.

Germline CDR1 reads SGHNT; CDR2 reads YYREEE (reference sequence). V lost 0 bases to trimming and J lost 2 bases; unmatched junction nucleotides: 5. The CDR3 spans 16 residues. One entry per CDR3 protein results from TCRdb running MiXCR on the RT-PCR reads. The data show about 520,000 distinct CDR3 sequences, roughly 9.8% seen once. Notes on this clonotype: Its antigen remains unknown.

This clonotype originated in a man in his fifties who received an inactivated influenza vaccine. Sequencing was performed on PBMCs from blood, taken 45 days after vaccination. The chain couples TRBV5-4 to TRBJ2-5; 9 bases agree with TRBD2. The CDR3 DNA sequence: TGTGCCAGCAGCTTGGCCGCGACTAGCGGTCAAGAGACCCAGTACTTC. It is translated as CASSLAATSGQETQYF.